The T cell receptor beta chain described here comes from a study of patients and donors after allogeneic stem cell transplantation. The CDR3 runs 14 residues. Between the trimmed V and J ends, which lost 10 bases and 5 bases, there was a span of 20 bases. Per germline, CDR1 MNHEY and CDR2 SMNVEV (reference sequence). TCRdb analysed the RT-PCR reads with MiXCR anew, one entry per CDR3 protein. Among approximately 250,000 distinct CDR3 sequences listed, 13% to 15% were seen once. The receptor was derived from a human donor who was either an allogeneic HSCT recipient or a stem cell or donor lymphocyte infusion donor (not recorded which). It is not recorded whose cells these are; they may come from a transplant donor. Material for sequencing was blood, either unsorted or a sorted T cell fraction (not recorded which). The rearrangement uses TRBV27 and TRBJ2-5; D gene unclear. The CDR3 nucleotides read TGTGCCACACGGGCCCTGGGTCTCGGGGAGACCCAGTACTTC. This translates into CATRALGLGETQYF.